Below, one T cell receptor beta chain is given with its context. There are a few counts of this clonotype. Which antigen it targets is not known. Base quality data are lacking; no much larger clone is found one base away. This record comes from a study of T-cell memory formation after mild COVID-19 (dated by TCRdb to the early 2020s). A note on the overall study: Most TCR sequence clusters were specific to one of the two donors. In a couple of donors, T-cell clones that expanded and contracted after mild COVID-19 were tracked by sequencing TCRalpha and TCRbeta repertoires over time. The cohort comprised two young, previously healthy adult volunteers, one female and one male.

Ficoll-Paque density gradient centrifugation was the method used to isolate PBMCs. The CDR3 spans 16 residues, from the cysteine through the phenylalanine. Solely the CDR3 DNA is kept, with 48 bases framed from the first base. Trimming takes 0 bases off V and 10 bases off J; junction bases not matched to a gene: 6. Beyond this particular receptor, the publication reports: Clones contracting from day 15 to 85 had balanced CD4/CD8 phenotypes, while a second wave expanding from day 15 to 37 was biased towards CD4+. SARS-CoV-2 specificity was not confirmed for the second-wave clones peaking on day 37. Only a couple of mild cases were covered in the study, and larger cohorts including severe cases with pre-infection samples were considered necessary. Some responding clones were detected in pre-infection memory, which suggested that pre-existing cross-reactive memory T cells had joined the SARS-CoV-2 response. Contracting CD4+ clones appeared mostly in the CM and EM memory subsets, whereas CD8+ clones were enriched in EMRA.

Sequencing used an Illumina NovaSeq 6000. TCRalpha and TCRbeta cDNA libraries were built by 5'RACE with constant-segment primers, adding sample barcodes and unique molecular identifiers. RNA was extracted from every sample with Trizol reagent. The libraries were amplified in two PCR steps, and the second step added a second sample barcode and Illumina TruSeq adapters. Libraries were sequenced on an Illumina NovaSeq with 2 x 150 bp paired-end reads. From the authors' description of their analysis: With migec v1.2.7, reads were demultiplexed and then collapsed into UMI-guided consensus sequences. Using mixcr v2.1.11, the UMI consensuses were aligned to TRA and TRB V and J templates and assembled into clonotypes. Clonotypes were classified as expanded or contracted when called significant by both edgeR and NoisET, with noise models trained on biological replicates. For edgeR calls, a false discovery rate-adjusted p below 0.01 and a log2 fold-change threshold of 1 were applied. As an exploratory analysis of dynamics, PCA with hierarchical clustering was applied to max-normalized trajectories of the 1000 most abundant clonotypes. The CD4 or CD8 phenotype of responding clones was assigned using the separately sequenced CD4+ and CD8+ repertoires. TCRdb itself trimmed the public reads at Q25 with fastp, ran MiXCR and retained productive beta chains. Each entry merges the rows of one CDR3 protein and shows their most common DNA and genes. These V and J calls are TCRdb output, not the study's own analysis. In all, the sample holds some 310,000 distinct CDR3 sequences, and around a fifth of those were seen once. The ten top clones hold 21% of the sample.

The chain is made from TRBV12-3 or TRBV12-4 and TRBJ1-4, with 12 bases matching TRBD1. The source of this sequence is a man between 18 and 35 years old who had mild COVID-19 (a few samples of this study predate the infection). The sample titles of this study are shuffled in the database, so cell type and time point are left out; the donor was told from shared clones. Specimen: PBMCs or a T cell subset sorted from them (not recorded which). The CDR3 in this case is CASSLAPGTGGTKLFF. The sequenced DNA is TGTGCCAGCAGTTTAGCTCCCGGGACAGGGGGCACAAAACTGTTTTTT.